Listed here are 13 T cell receptor beta chains from one sample, sequenced in a study of a mutant IDH1 vaccine in newly diagnosed glioma. The protocol was immunoSEQ multiplex PCR, while the TCRdb copy is restricted to in-frame clones and leaves out a portion. This table has over 25,000 clones, roughly 87% appearing once. Time point: week 5, during vaccination. Alongside topical imiquimod, each dose of vaccine comprised 300 ug of mutant IDH1 20-mer peptide. Their cognate antigens are unknown. The source material was peripheral blood mononuclear cells (PBMCs), sampled from a glioma patient whose treatment included an IDH1 peptide vaccine. The receptors were sampled from a woman aged 40 to 50 with glioma. Some clones in this sample may be carry-over from other donors' samples.

The rearrangement links TRBV7-2 to TRBJ1-4; 8 bases map to TRBD1. V was pared by 10 bases and J by 5 bases, with 3 bases of the junction left unmatched. Germline V CDR1 and CDR2: SGHTA, FQGNSA. This CDR3 has 12 residues. CDR3 DNA sequence: TGTGCCACCGGGACAGGCAATGAAAAACTGTTTTTT. It specifies CATGTGNEKLFF.

As concerns this clone: Germline is not matched at one junction end, which may reflect a read error. The CDR3 here is CASSLGTGLDEQYF. The CDR3 DNA follows: TGTGCTAGCAGCTTGGGGACAGGGCTGGACGAGCAGTACTTC. V is TRBV7-7 and J is TRBJ2-7, with 9 bases fitting TRBD1. The CDR3 totals 14 residues. Germline V CDR1 and CDR2: SSHAT, FNYEAQ (reference sequence).

V gene TRBV6-5 combines with J gene TRBJ2-2; a possible D gene is TRBD2 (6 bases). V shed 8 bases and J shed 6 bases, with 16 bases lying between them. The CDR3 length is 14 residues. CDR1 MNHEY and CDR2 SVGAGI come from the germline V gene. CDR3 residues: CASHRGGAPGELFF. DNA of the CDR3: TGTGCCAGCCACAGAGGCGGGGCGCCCGGGGAGCTGTTTTTT.

This chain joins TRBV18 and TRBJ1-4; D gene ambiguous. The CDR3 spans 17 residues. V dropped 0 bases and J dropped 5 bases, with 16 bases sitting between them. Germline loops: CDR1 KGHSH, CDR2 LQKENI. This chain's CDR3 is CASSPPPSLGQNEKLFF. The CDR3, as DNA: TGTGCCAGCTCACCACCTCCTTCCCTCGGGCAGAATGAAAAACTGTTTTTT.

The chain carries TRBV6-1 and TRBJ2-1; unclear D gene. Trimming took 3 bases from V and 4 from J, leaving 4 bases between them. The germline gives CDR1 MNHNS, CDR2 SASEGT. The CDR3 spans 12 residues. CDR3 sequence reads: CASSDRYNEQFF. CDR3 DNA sequence: TGTGCCAGCAGTGATCGGTACAATGAGCAGTTCTTC.

The chain links TRBV11-2 to TRBJ1-6, with D maybe TRBD1 (5 bases). There are 13 residues in the CDR3. CDR1 and CDR2 (germline): SGHAT, FQNNGV. The V end lost 3 bases, the J end lost 9 bases, and 9 bases lay between the germline ends. CDR3 sequence reads: CASSFARASPLHF. CDR3 DNA sequence: TGTGCCAGCAGCTTCGCCAGGGCTTCACCCCTCCACTTT.

This sequence joins TRBV27 and TRBJ2-1, with D possibly TRBD2 on 5 matching bases. There are 16 residues in the CDR3. V lost 4 bases to trimming and J lost 7 bases, with 20 bases between them. Germline-derived CDR1 and CDR2 are MNHEY and SMNVEV (reference sequence). The CDR3 here is CASSSIGLVAKNEQFF. In nucleotides, the CDR3 is TGTGCCAGCAGTTCCATCGGACTCGTAGCGAAGAATGAGCAGTTCTTC.

This clone was seen a handful of times. The chain joins TRBV19 to TRBJ1-5, with D perhaps TRBD1 (6 bases). The CDR3 runs 14 residues. In germline, CDR1 is LNHDA, CDR2 SQIVND (reference sequence). Trimming pared 6 bases from V and 0 bases from J, leaving 9 bases between. The CDR3 bases are TGTGCCAGTAGGAGGACAGTTAGCAATCAGCCCCAGCATTTT. Protein sequence: CASRRTVSNQPQHF.

V gene TRBV28 combines with J gene TRBJ2-5; 15 bases align to TRBD2. V gave up 8 bases and J gave up 4 bases; unmatched junction bases: 8. Germline-derived CDR1 and CDR2 are MDHEN and SYDVKM. The CDR3 has 16 residues. The CDR3 bases are TGTGCCAGCCGAGGGACTAGCGGGAGGAGGGGAGAGACCCAGTACTTC. It specifies CASRGTSGRRGETQYF.

The chain couples TRBV4-1 to TRBJ2-7, with D possibly TRBD2 on 5 matching bases. The CDR3 is made up of 15 amino acids. V lost 2 bases to trimming and J lost 7 bases, with 18 bases between them. CDR1 is MGHRA, CDR2 YSYEKL, per germline. The CDR3 loop is CASSQLDGSGQEQYF. The CDR3 nucleotides are TGCGCCAGCAGCCAATTAGACGGCAGCGGCCAGGAGCAGTACTTC.

This sequence joins TRBV11-3 and TRBJ2-7; a possible D gene is TRBD1 (5 bases). This CDR3 region has 13 residues. V was shortened by 3 bases and J by 5 bases, with 11 bases between the two germline ends. CDR1 is SGHNT and CDR2 is YENEEA in the germline V gene. CDR3 DNA sequence: TGTGCCAGCAGCTTTTCCATAGGGGACGAGCAGTACTTC. Amino acid sequence: CASSFSIGDEQYF.

The rearrangement uses TRBV6-6 and TRBJ1-1; tentatively, D is TRBD1 (6 bases). Germline V gene sequence: CDR1 MNHNY, CDR2 SVGAGI (reference sequence). V was trimmed by 2 bases and J by 11 bases, leaving 9 bases between them. This CDR3 comprises 11 residues. CDR3 bases: TGTGCCAGCAGTTACGGGGGGGCGGCTTTCTTT. Protein product: CASSYGGAAFF.

The chain carries TRBV14 and TRBJ1-4; D is possibly TRBD1 (5 bases). The CDR3 is 14 amino acids. Germline assignment: CDR1 SGHDN and CDR2 FVKESK. V was shortened by 5 bases and J by 8 bases, with 15 bases between the two germline ends. The CDR3 sequence: CASSKPGRQEKLFF. The CDR3 nucleotides are TGTGCCAGCAGCAAGCCAGGGAGGCAGGAAAAACTGTTTTTT.